Presented here are 18 T cell receptor beta chains from one specimen sequenced in a study of shared clonotypes between healthy human individuals. Profiling relied on immunoSEQ multiplex PCR, and the TCRdb table lists in-frame clones only, not all of them. The data show about 360,000 clones, less than 75% seen once. What was sequenced was memory CD4+ T cells sorted from blood. The subset: CD45RA-negative fraction. These TCRs come from a man aged 25 to 45 in good health.

The chain joins TRBV18 to TRBJ2-4, with 11 nucleotides matching TRBD2. Germline V lookup: CDR1 KGHSH, CDR2 LQKENI. With 0 bases clipped from V and 1 base from J, the junction kept 11 bases outside the gene matches. The CDR3 extends over 20 amino acids. The CDR3 region is CASSPPSLAGEGWAKNIQYF. DNA of the CDR3: TGTGCCAGCTCACCACCTTCACTAGCGGGAGAGGGCTGGGCCAAAAACATTCAGTACTTC.

The chain carries TRBV5-1 and TRBJ2-4; D gene ambiguous. The CDR3 loop spans 15 amino acids. With 0 bases removed from V and 5 bases from J, the gap between germline ends came to 12 bases. Germline values: CDR1 SGHRS, CDR2 YFSETQ. The CDR3 here is CASSLGPGSENIQYF. The CDR3 bases are TGCGCCAGCAGCTTGGGTCCAGGCTCAGAAAACATTCAGTACTTC. The full variable domain, its missing parts supplied by reference TRBV5-1 and TRBJ2-4, is KAGVTQTPRYLIKTRGQQVTLSCSPISGHRSVSWYQQTPGQGLQFLFEYFSETQRNKGNFPGRFSGRQFSNSRSEMNVSTLELGDSALYLCASSLGPGSENIQYFGAGTRLSVL.

This chain uses TRBV2 with TRBJ2-2; no firm D call. Looked up from germline, CDR1 is SNHLY and CDR2 is FYNNEI. V shed 4 bases and J shed 1 base, with 10 bases lying between them. The CDR3 covers 15 residues. The chain's CDR3 is CASSVLAGNTGELFF. CDR3 nucleotides: TGTGCCAGCAGTGTACTTGCCGGGAACACCGGGGAGCTGTTTTTT. Combining the CDR3 with reference TRBV2 and TRBJ2-2 gives the whole variable domain EPEVTQTPSHQVTQMGQEVILRCVPISNHLYFYWYRQILGQKVEFLVSFYNNEISEKSEIFDDQFSVERPDGSNFTLKIRSTKLEDSAMYFCASSVLAGNTGELFFGEGSRLTVL.

This chain uses TRBV27 with TRBJ2-1; D tentatively reads TRBD1 or TRBD2 (5 bases each). Trimming removed 7 bases at V and 5 bases at J, with 21 bases between. This CDR3 has 16 residues. CDR1 and CDR2 from the germline V gene are MNHEY and SMNVEV (reference sequence). CDR3 coding DNA: TGTGCCAGCAAGAACGAACTAGGGGTTGGTGACAATGAGCAGTTCTTC. Translating gives CASKNELGVGDNEQFF.

The V call is TRBV11-1, the J call TRBJ1-1, with D possibly matching TRBD1 (5 bases). V was pared by 5 bases and J by 4 bases, with 8 bases between. CDR3 length: 12 residues. From germline, CDR1 is SGHAT and CDR2 FQDESV (reference sequence). The CDR3 bases are TGTGCCAGCAGCCCGGGGGGCACTGAAGCTTTCTTT. It codes for CASSPGGTEAFF.

This clone was found once. The rearrangement joins TRBV28 to TRBJ2-1; the match to TRBD1 covers 7 bases. With V trimmed by 3 bases and J by 11 bases, 4 bases remained unmatched. The germline gives CDR1 MDHEN, CDR2 SYDVKM. CDR3 size: 12 residues. CDR3: CASSFRGQKQFF. CDR3 coding DNA: TGTGCCAGCAGTTTTCGGGGACAGAAGCAGTTCTTC. Full variable domain (rest looked up from reference TRBV28 and TRBJ2-1): DVKVTQSSRYLVKRTGEKVFLECVQDMDHENMFWYRQDPGLGLRLIYFSYDVKMKEKGDIPEGYSVSREKKERFSLILESASTNQTSMYLCASSFRGQKQFFGPGTRLTVL.

The chain couples TRBV11-3 to TRBJ2-3, with D uncertain. CDR3 length equals 11 residues. V was trimmed by 1 base and J by 5 bases, leaving 1 base between them. In germline, CDR1 is SGHNT, CDR2 YENEEA. CDR3 sequence (DNA): TGTGCCAGCAGCTTAGGAGATACGCAGTATTTT. Encoded protein: CASSLGDTQYF.

V and J are TRBV4-1 and TRBJ2-7; TRBD2 is a possible D gene (6 bases). Germline V gene sequence: CDR1 MGHRA, CDR2 YSYEKL. This CDR3 contains 16 residues. Trimming shortened V by 1 base and J by 2 bases, and 15 bases separated the two germline ends. The CDR3 coding sequence is TGCGCCAGCAGCCAAGTTGGGGACGGGAGTACCTACGAGCAGTACTTC. Translation: CASSQVGDGSTYEQYF.

The chain joins TRBV5-4 to TRBJ2-7, with 9 bases aligning to TRBD2. The CDR3 length is 15 residues. Per the germline V gene, CDR1 is SGHNT and CDR2 is YYREEE (reference sequence). V dropped 4 bases and J dropped 3; count of bases not matched to a gene: 8. Here the CDR3 reads CASSQWTSAFYEQYF. CDR3 coding DNA: TGTGCCAGCAGCCAATGGACTAGCGCGTTCTACGAGCAGTACTTC. The variable domain in full, completed from reference TRBV5-4 and TRBJ2-7, reads ETGVTQSPTHLIKTRGQQVTLRCSSQSGHNTVSWYQQALGQGPQFIFQYYREEENGRGNFPPRFSGLQFPNYSSELNVNALELDDSALYLCASSQWTSAFYEQYFGPGTRLTVT.

This clone was counted only a few times. The chain carries TRBV9 and TRBJ2-7, with TRBD2 identical over 11 bases. The CDR3 runs 15 residues. V shed 0 bases and J 4 bases; nucleotides not matched to a gene: 3. CDR1 is SGDLS and CDR2 is YYNGEE in the germline V gene. In nucleotides, the CDR3 is TGTGCCAGCAGCGTAGATCCTAGCGGGAGGTACGAGCAGTACTTC. This translates into CASSVDPSGRYEQYF.

V and J are TRBV5-1 and TRBJ2-6, with D possibly TRBD2 on 6 matching bases. The CDR3 sequence is 18 residues long. The germline CDR1 and CDR2 sequences are SGHRS and YFSETQ. V was shortened by 1 base and J by 3 bases, with 17 bases between the two germline ends. The CDR3 protein is CASSLTRDSGRGANVLTF. The CDR3 DNA follows: TGCGCCAGCAGCTTGACCCGGGACTCAGGGCGTGGGGCCAACGTCCTGACTTTC.

The chain uses TRBV7-2 and TRBJ2-5; 7 bases fit TRBD2. The ends lost 1 base at V and 4 bases at J; junction bases unmatched: 9. Germline V gives CDR1 SGHTA, CDR2 FQGNSA. The CDR3 spans 16 residues. CDR3 loop: CASSLEGGRARETQYF. CDR3 coding DNA: TGTGCCAGCAGCTTAGAAGGTGGGAGGGCCCGAGAGACCCAGTACTTC.

This clone was detected only a few times. This rearrangement joins TRBV27 to TRBJ2-6, with a possible D match to TRBD2 (6 bases). Germline CDR1 is MNHEY and CDR2 is SMNVEV (reference sequence). This CDR3 is built from 17 residues. Trimming removed 4 bases at V and 0 bases at J, with 13 bases between. The CDR3 DNA sequence: TGTGCCAGCAGTTGGTGGGACTCCTCCTCTGGGGCCAACGTCCTGACTTTC. As protein: CASSWWDSSSGANVLTF.

This chain connects TRBV5-1 to TRBJ2-7; the match to TRBD2 covers 10 bases. Germline V lookup: CDR1 SGHRS, CDR2 YFSETQ. The V segment lost 4 bases and the J segment 3 bases; nucleotides outside the gene matches: 7. The CDR3 sequence is 15 residues long. DNA for the CDR3: TGCGCCAGCAGCCCCCAGGGACTAGCGATCTACGAGCAGTACTTC. Translating gives CASSPQGLAIYEQYF. The whole variable domain, filled in from reference TRBV5-1 and TRBJ2-7, reads KAGVTQTPRYLIKTRGQQVTLSCSPISGHRSVSWYQQTPGQGLQFLFEYFSETQRNKGNFPGRFSGRQFSNSRSEMNVSTLELGDSALYLCASSPQGLAIYEQYFGPGTRLTVT.

The chain is built from TRBV28 and TRBJ1-1; D is perhaps TRBD1 (6 bases). Germline V gene data show CDR1 as MDHEN and CDR2 as SYDVKM. The CDR3 totals 15 residues. Trimming removed 3 bases from V and 3 bases from J, with 14 bases in between. The CDR3 DNA is TGTGCCAGCAGTTTTTTACAGGGAGGGTACACTGAAGCTTTCTTT. Translating gives CASSFLQGGYTEAFF.

This clone appeared a few times. This rearrangement joins TRBV6-1 to TRBJ2-4; D possibly matches TRBD1 or TRBD2 (5 bases each). Germline lookup yields CDR1 MNHNS and CDR2 SASEGT. The CDR3 covers 13 residues. V was shortened by 8 bases and J by 4 bases, with 12 bases between the two germline ends. CDR3 protein: CASVLGTKNIQYF. Here the CDR3 DNA reads TGTGCCAGCGTCCTCGGGACGAAAAACATTCAGTACTTC.

The J gene is TRBJ1-5, the V gene TRBV27; a weak D match, TRBD1 (5 bases). The germline gives CDR1 MNHEY, CDR2 SMNVEV (reference sequence). Trimming cost V 11 bases and J 5 bases, with 16 bases left between them. The CDR3 covers 13 residues. CDR3 protein: CACGWGGDQPQHF. The CDR3 DNA reads as TGTGCCTGTGGTTGGGGGGGGGATCAGCCCCAGCATTTT.

The rearrangement links TRBV23-1 to TRBJ2-1; 8 positions agree with TRBD2. TRBV23-1 carries the ORF label, with uncertain function. V dropped 0 bases and J dropped 5; count of bases not matched to a gene: 18. The CDR3 runs 20 residues. DNA of the CDR3: TGCGCCAGCAGTCAATCCCTGGTGCCCGCCCAGCGGGAGTTTGACAATGAGCAGTTCTTC. Encoded protein: CASSQSLVPAQREFDNEQFF.